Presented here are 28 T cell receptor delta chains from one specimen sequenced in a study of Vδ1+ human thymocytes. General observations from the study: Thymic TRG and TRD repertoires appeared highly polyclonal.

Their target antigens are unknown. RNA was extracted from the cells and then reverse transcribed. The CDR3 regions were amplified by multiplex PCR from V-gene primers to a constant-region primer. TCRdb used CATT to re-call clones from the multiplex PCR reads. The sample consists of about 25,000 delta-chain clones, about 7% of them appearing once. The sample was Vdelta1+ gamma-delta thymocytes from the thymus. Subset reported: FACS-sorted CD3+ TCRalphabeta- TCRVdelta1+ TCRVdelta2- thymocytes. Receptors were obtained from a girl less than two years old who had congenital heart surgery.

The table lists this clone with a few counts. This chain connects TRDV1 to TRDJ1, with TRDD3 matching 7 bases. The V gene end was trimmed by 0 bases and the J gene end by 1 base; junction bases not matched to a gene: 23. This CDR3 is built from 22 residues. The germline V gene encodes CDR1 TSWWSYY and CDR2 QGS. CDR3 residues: CALGELVALEDTLGVVTDKLIF. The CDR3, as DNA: TGTGCTCTTGGGGAACTAGTCGCTTTGGAGGATACGCTCGGGGTCGTCACCGATAAACTCATCTTT.

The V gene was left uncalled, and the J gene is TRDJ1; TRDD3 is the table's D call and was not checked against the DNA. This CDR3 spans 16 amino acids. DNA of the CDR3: TGTGCTCTTGGGTGCTCACTGGGGGTACTCACCGATAAACTCATCTTT. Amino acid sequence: CALGCSLGVLTDKLIF.

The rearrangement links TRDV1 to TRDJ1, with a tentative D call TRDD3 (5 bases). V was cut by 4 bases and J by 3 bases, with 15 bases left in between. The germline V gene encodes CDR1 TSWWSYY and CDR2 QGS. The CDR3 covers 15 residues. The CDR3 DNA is TGTGCTCTTGGGGTGGCTGGCTTGGGGTCCGATAAACTCATCTTT. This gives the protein CALGVAGLGSDKLIF.

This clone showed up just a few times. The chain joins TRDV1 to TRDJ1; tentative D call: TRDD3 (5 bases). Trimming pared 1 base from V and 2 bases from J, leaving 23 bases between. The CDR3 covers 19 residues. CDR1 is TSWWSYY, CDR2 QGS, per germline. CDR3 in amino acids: CALGEQGTYVPSRTDKLIF. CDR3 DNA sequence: TGTGCTCTTGGGGAACAGGGGACCTATGTCCCGTCCAGAACCGATAAACTCATCTTT.

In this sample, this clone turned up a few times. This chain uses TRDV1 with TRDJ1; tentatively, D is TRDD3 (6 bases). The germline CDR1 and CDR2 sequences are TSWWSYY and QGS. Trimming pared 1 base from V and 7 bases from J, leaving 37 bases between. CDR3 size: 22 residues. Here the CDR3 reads CALGERFPSRTSTRTGSPKLIF. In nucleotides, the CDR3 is TGTGCTCTTGGGGAACGTTTCCCGTCTCGTACTTCCACCCGTACTGGGTCCCCTAAACTCATCTTT.

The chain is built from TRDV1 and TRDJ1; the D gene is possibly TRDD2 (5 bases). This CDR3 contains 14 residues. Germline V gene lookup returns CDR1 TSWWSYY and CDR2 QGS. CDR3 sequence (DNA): TGTGCCCTACTACGAGGACCTTACACCGATAAACTCATCTTT. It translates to CALLRGPYTDKLIF.

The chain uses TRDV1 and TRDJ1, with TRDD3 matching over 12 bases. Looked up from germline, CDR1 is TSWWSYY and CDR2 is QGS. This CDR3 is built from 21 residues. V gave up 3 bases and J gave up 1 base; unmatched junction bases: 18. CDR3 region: CALGDPCSTGGYRFITDKLIF. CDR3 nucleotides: TGTGCTCTTGGGGACCCCTGCTCGACTGGGGGATACAGGTTCATCACCGATAAACTCATCTTT.

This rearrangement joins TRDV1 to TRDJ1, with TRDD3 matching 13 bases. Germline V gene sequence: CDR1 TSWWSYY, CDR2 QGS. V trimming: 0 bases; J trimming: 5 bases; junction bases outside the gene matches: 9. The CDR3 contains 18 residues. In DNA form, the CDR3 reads TGTGCTCTTGGGGAACTGATTCTCGGACTGGGGGATACGGATAAACTCATCTTT. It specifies CALGELILGLGDTDKLIF.

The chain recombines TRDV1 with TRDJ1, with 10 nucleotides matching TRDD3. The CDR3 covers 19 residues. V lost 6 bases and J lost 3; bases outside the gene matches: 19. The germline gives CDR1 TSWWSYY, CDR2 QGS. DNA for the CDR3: TGTGCTCTTGGAGTACTCCCCGGGGGGATACGCATTTTCTCCGATAAACTCATCTTT. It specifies CALGVLPGGIRIFSDKLIF.

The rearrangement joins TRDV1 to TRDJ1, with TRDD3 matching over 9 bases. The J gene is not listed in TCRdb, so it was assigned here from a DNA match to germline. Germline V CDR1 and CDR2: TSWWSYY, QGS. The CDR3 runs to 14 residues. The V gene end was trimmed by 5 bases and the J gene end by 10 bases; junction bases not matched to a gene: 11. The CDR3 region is CALGSLRLGEGLIF. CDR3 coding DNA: TGTGCTCTTGGGTCCCTTAGACTGGGGGAAGGACTCATCTTT.

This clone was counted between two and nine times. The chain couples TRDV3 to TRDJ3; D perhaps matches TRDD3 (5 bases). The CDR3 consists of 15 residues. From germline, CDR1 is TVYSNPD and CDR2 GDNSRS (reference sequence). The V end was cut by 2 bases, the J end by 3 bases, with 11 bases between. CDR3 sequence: CAFRYTVWDTRQMFF. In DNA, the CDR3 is TGTGCCTTTCGGTATACGGTCTGGGACACCCGACAGATGTTTTTC. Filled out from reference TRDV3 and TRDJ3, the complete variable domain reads CDKVTQSSPDQTVASGSEVVLLCTYDTVYSNPDLFWYRIRPDYSFQFVFYGDNSRSEGADFTQGRFSVKHILTQKAFHLVISPVRTEDSATYYCAFRYTVWDTRQMFFGTGIKLFVEP.

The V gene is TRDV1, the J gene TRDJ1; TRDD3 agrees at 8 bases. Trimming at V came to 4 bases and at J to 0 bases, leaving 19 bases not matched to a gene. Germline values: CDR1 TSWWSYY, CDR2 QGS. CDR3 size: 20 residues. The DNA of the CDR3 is TGTGCTCTTGGGGGATCCCGGAGGGGACTGGGGGTAAAGGACACCGATAAACTCATCTTT. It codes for CALGGSRRGLGVKDTDKLIF.

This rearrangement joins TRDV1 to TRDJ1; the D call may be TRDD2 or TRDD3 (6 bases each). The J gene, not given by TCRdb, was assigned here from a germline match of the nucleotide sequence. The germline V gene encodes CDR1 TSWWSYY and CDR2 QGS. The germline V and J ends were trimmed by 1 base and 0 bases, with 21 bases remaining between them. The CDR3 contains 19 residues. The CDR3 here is CALGEHPTMGIQYTDKLIF. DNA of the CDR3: TGTGCTCTTGGGGAACATCCTACGATGGGGATTCAGTACACCGATAAACTCATCTTT.

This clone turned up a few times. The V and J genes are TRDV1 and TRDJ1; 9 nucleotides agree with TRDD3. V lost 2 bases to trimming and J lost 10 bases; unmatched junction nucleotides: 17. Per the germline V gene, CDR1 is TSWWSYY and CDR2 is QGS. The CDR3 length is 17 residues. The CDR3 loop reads CALGEYTHRLGDSGLIF. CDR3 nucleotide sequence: TGTGCTCTTGGGGAATATACGCATAGGCTGGGGGATTCGGGACTCATCTTT.

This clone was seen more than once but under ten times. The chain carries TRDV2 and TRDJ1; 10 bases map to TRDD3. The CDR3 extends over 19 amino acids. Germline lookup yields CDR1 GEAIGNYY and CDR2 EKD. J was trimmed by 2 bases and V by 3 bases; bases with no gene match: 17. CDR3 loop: CACDALGDGDPAKTDKLIF. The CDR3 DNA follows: TGTGCCTGTGACGCACTGGGGGATGGAGACCCGGCAAAGACCGATAAACTCATCTTT.

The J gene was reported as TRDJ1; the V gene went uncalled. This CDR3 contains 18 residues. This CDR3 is CALGVGSHRTVRTDKLIF. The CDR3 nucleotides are TGTGCTCTTGGGGTTGGCTCCCATCGTACTGTCCGGACCGATAAACTCATCTTT.

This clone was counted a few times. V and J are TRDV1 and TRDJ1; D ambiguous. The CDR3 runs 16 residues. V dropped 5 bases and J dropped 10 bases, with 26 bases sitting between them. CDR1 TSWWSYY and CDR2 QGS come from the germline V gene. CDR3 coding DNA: TGTGCTCTTGGGAACACTCCTGTTGGGCCCCGCGTGCGACTCATCTTT. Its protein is CALGNTPVGPRVRLIF.

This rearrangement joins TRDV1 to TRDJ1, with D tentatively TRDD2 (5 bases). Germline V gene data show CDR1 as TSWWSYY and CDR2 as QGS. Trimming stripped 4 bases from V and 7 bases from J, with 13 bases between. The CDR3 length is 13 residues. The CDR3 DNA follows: TGTGCTCTTGGGGGGATCTTCCCTTCTAAACTCATCTTT. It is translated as CALGGIFPSKLIF.

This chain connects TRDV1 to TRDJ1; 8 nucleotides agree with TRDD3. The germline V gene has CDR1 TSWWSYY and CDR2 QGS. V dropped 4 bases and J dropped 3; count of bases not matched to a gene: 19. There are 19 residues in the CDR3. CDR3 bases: TGTGCTCTTGGGGGGCTACCTTCCCCCTCCGCTGGGGGACCCGATAAACTCATCTTT. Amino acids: CALGGLPSPSAGGPDKLIF.

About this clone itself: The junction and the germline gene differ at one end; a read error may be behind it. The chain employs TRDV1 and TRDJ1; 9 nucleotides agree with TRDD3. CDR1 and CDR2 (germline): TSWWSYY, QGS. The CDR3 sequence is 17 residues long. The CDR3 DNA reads TGTGCTCTTGGGGAATCAGCTGGGGGATTGTACACCGACAAACTCATCTTT. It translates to CALGESAGGLYTDKLIF.

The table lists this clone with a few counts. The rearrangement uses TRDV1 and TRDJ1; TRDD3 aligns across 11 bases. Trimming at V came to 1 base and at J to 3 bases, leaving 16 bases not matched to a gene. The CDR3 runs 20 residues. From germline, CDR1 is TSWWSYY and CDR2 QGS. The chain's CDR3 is CALGEPSPPYWGIVADKLIF. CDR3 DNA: TGTGCTCTTGGGGAACCGTCCCCTCCCTACTGGGGGATAGTCGCCGATAAACTCATCTTT.

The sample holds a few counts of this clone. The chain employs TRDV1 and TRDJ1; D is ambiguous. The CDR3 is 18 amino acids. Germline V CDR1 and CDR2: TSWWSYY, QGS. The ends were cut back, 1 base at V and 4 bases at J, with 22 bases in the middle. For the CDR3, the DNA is TGTGCTCTTGGGGAACGTCGTCTAAGAAGCTCGAGTGGCGATAAACTCATCTTT. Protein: CALGERRLRSSSGDKLIF.

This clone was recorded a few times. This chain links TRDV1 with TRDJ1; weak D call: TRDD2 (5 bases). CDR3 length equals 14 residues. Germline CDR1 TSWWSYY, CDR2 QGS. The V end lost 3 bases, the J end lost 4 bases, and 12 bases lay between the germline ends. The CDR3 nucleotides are TGTGCTCTTGGGGACCAACTTCCCCACGATAAACTCATCTTT. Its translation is CALGDQLPHDKLIF.

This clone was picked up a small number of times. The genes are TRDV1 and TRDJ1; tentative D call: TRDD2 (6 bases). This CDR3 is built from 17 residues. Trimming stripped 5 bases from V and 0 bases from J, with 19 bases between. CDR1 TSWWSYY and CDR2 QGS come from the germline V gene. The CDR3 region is CALGLPWGTSNTDKLIF. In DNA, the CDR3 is TGTGCTCTTGGGCTTCCTTGGGGAACCTCCAACACCGATAAACTCATCTTT.

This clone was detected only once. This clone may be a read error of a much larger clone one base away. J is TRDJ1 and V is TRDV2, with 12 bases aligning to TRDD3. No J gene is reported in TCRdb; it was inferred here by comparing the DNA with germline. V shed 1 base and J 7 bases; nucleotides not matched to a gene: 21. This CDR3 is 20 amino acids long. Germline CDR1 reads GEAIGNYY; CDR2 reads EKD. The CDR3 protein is CACDTEALGDTIGAVGKLIF. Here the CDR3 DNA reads TGTGCCTGTGACACTGAAGCACTGGGGGATACTATCGGGGCCGTCGGTAAACTCATCTTT.

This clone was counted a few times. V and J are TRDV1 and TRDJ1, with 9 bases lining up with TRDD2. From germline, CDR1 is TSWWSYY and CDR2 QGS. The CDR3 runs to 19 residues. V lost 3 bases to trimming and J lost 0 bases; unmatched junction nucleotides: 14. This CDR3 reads CALGDLPTLRGAYTDKLIF. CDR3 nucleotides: TGTGCTCTTGGGGACCTTCCTACACTGAGGGGAGCCTACACCGATAAACTCATCTTT.

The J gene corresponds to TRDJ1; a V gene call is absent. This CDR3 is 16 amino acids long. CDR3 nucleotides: TGTGCTCTTGGGATCGGCCACCGCCCTTACTCCGATAAACTCATCTTT. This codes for CALGIGHRPYSDKLIF.

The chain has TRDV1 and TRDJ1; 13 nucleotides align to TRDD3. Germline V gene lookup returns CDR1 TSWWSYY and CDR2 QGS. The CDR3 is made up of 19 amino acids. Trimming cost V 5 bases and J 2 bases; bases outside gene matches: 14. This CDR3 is CALGKGGVLGDTATDKLIF. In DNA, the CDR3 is TGTGCTCTTGGGAAGGGAGGAGTACTGGGGGATACGGCTACCGATAAACTCATCTTT.